This T cell receptor (beta chain) was found in a study of blood T cells in healthy people across ages. With a J-beta primer mix and a sample-barcoded 5' primer, a second PCR ran about 7 to 12 cycles. TCRdb used MiXCR to reprocess the 5' RACE reads, holding one entry per CDR3 protein. The sample consists of about 730,000 distinct CDR3 sequences, roughly 44% of them appearing once. Each sample used at least 7 million PBMCs. This CDR3 region has 16 residues. The sample holds many counts of this clonotype. Sequenced: blood. The sequence was collected from a woman aged 55-70 years in good health. J is TRBJ2-1 and V is TRBV12-1; the table calls TRBD2, which could not be checked here. TRBV12-1 is classified as a pseudogene. CDR3 region: CASSFVFLGLPNEQFF. The CDR3 DNA sequence: TGTGCCAGCAGCTTTGTTTTCTTGGGACTTCCCAATGAGCAGTTCTTC.